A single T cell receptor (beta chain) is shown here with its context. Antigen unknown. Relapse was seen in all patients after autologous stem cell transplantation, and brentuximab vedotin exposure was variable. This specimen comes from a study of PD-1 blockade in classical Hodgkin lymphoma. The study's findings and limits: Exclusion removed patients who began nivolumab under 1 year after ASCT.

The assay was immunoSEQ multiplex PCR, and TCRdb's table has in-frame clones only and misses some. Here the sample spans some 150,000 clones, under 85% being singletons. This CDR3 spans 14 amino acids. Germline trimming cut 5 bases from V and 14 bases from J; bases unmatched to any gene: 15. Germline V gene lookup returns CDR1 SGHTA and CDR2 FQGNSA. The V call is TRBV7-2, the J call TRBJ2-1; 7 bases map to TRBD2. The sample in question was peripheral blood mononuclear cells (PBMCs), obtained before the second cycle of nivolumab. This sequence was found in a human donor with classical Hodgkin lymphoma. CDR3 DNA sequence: TGTGCCAGCAGCCCTTCCAGGACTAGTGGAAGGGAGTTCTTC. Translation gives CASSPSRTSGREFF.